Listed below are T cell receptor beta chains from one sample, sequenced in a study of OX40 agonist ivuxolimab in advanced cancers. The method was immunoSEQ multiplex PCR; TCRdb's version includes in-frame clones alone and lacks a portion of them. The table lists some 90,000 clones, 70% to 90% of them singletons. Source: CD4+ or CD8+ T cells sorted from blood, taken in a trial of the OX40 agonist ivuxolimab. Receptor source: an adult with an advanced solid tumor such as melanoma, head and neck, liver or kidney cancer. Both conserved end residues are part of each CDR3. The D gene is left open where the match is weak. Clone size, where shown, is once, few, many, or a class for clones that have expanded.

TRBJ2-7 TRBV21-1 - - TGTGCCAGCAGCAAAGTTAGACCCTACGAGCAGTACTTC CASSKVRPYEQYF
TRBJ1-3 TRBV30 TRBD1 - TGTGCCCTAGGGACAGGGAGCTCTGGAAACACCATATATTTT CALGTGSSGNTIYF
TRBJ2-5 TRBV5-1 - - TGCGCCAGCAGCTTGGCAGGGGCGGAGACCCAGTACTTC CASSLAGAETQYF
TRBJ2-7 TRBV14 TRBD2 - TGTGCCAGCAGCGGGACCGGGACTAGTCTCTCCGAGCAGTACTTC CASSGTGTSLSEQYF
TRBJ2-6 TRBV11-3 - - TGTGCCAGCAGCTTAGCTGGGGCCAACGTCCTGACTTTC CASSLAGANVLTF
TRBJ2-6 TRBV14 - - TGTGCCAGCAGCCAAGTGGGCAGGGGGGCTGGGGCCAACGTCCTGACTTTC CASSQVGRGAGANVLTF
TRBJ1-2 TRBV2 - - TGTGCCAGCAGTGAATTTTTGGTTCCTTTAAATGGCTACACCTTC CASSEFLVPLNGYTF
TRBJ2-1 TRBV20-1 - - TGCAGTGCTAGAGGGGGGTATGAGCAGTTCTTC CSARGGYEQFF
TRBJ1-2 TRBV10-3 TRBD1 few TGTGCCAGCGGACAGGGAGACTATGGCTACACCTTC CASGQGDYGYTF
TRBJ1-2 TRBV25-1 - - TGTGCCAGCAGCAATTGGGGAGGGTCTAACTATGGCTACACCTTC CASSNWGGSNYGYTF
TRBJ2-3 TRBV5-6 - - TGTGCCAGCAGCTTGGGGAGACAGGGAGGAACAGATACGCAGTATTTT CASSLGRQGGTDTQYF
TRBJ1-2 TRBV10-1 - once TGCGCCAGCGGGGACGGATTTGGCTACACCTTC CASGDGFGYTF
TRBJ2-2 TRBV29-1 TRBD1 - TGCAGCGTCGGCCCGGGACAGGGGGCCCGGGAGCTGTTTTTT CSVGPGQGARELFF
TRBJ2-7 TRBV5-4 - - TGTGCCAGCAGCCGCGAAACAGCTGCATCCTACGAGCAGTACTTC CASSRETAASYEQYF
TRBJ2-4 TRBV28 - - TGTGCCAGCGGGGATTTAGCCAAAAACATTCAGTACTTC CASGDLAKNIQYF
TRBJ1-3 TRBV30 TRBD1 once TGTGCCTGGAGTGTACAGGGGTCAGAAGGAAACACCATATATTTT CAWSVQGSEGNTIYF
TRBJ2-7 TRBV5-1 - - TGCGCCAGCAGCTTCGAGACTCTTGGTGAGCAGTACTTC CASSFETLGEQYF
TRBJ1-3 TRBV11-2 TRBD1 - TGTGCCAGCAGCTTATGGACAGGGGAAGGAAACACCATATATTTT CASSLWTGEGNTIYF